These 10 T cell receptor beta chains were all obtained from the same sample, sequenced in a study of T-cell memory formation after mild COVID-19 (dated by TCRdb to 2020 to 2023). Library construction relied on 5' RACE. Sequenced using an Illumina NovaSeq 6000. The public sequencing data were trimmed at Q25 with fastp and processed into clonotypes with MiXCR by TCRdb, which kept only in-frame beta chains. Rows are combined by CDR3 protein, so each entry shows the most common genes and DNA. The sample table holds almost 550,000 distinct CDR3 sequences, of which roughly 20% were seen once. About 12% of the sample comes from the top ten. The specimen sequenced was PBMCs or a T cell subset sorted from them (not recorded which). These receptors were obtained from an adult woman who had mild COVID-19 (a few samples of this study predate the infection). The sample titles of this study are shuffled in the database, so cell type and time point are left out; the donor was told from shared clones.

This clonotype has more than one count but fewer than ten. The chain links TRBV5-6 to TRBJ2-3, with 10 bases aligning to TRBD1. CDR1 is SGHDT, CDR2 YYEEEE, per germline. The V segment lost 4 bases and the J segment 6 bases; nucleotides outside the gene matches: 5. The CDR3 covers 14 residues. The CDR3 DNA is TGTGCCAGCAGCGGACAGGGGGGATTGGATACGCAGTATTTT. This translates into CASSGQGGLDTQYF.

This clonotype was seen a few times. The chain employs TRBV7-2 and TRBJ2-1; 8 nucleotides line up with TRBD1. The CDR3 is 14 amino acids. V lost 5 bases, J lost 9 bases, and 9 bases stayed unmatched. Germline V CDR1 and CDR2: SGHTA, FQGNSA. CDR3 residues: CASSPSWTGSEQFF. Here the CDR3 DNA reads TGTGCCAGCAGCCCCTCCTGGACAGGGAGTGAGCAGTTCTTC. Combining the CDR3 with reference TRBV7-2 and TRBJ2-1 gives the whole variable domain GAGVSQSPSNKVTEKGKDVELRCDPISGHTALYWYRQSLGQGLEFLIYFQGNSAPDKSGLPSDRFSAERTGGSVSTLTIQRTQQEDSAVYLCASSPSWTGSEQFFGPGTRLTVL.

In regard to this clonotype: It may be a read error: a sequence one base away is much more abundant. The rearrangement joins TRBV5-1 to TRBJ1-1; a possible D gene is TRBD1 (5 bases). Germline V gene data show CDR1 as SGHRS and CDR2 as YFSETQ. The CDR3 runs to 13 residues. V was shortened by 2 bases and J by 3 bases, with 8 bases between the two germline ends. CDR3 coding DNA: TGCGCCAGCAGCTTCACGGGGGACACTGAAGCTTTCTTT. Amino acid sequence: CASSFTGDTEAFF.

The sample holds many counts of this clonotype. The CDR3 DNA reads TGTGCCAGCAGCCTAACTAGCGGGGGAAACAATGAGCAGTTCTTC. Translated, it gives CASSLTSGGNNEQFF. V is TRBV11-2 and J is TRBJ2-1, with 11 nucleotides matching TRBD2. The CDR3 sequence is 15 residues long. Germline V CDR1 and CDR2: SGHAT, FQNNGV. With V trimmed by 5 bases and J by 5 bases, 5 bases remained unmatched.

This clonotype was picked up a small number of times. The chain uses TRBV11-2 and TRBJ2-3; no clear D gene. In germline, CDR1 is SGHAT, CDR2 FQNNGV. The CDR3 consists of 16 residues. The V gene lost 1 base and the J gene lost 2 bases, with 13 bases spanning the gap. The CDR3 nucleotides read TGTGCCAGCAGCTTAGTCTGGCGGAGATTCACAGATACGCAGTATTTT. The encoded protein is CASSLVWRRFTDTQYF.

Only a few counts were recorded for this clonotype. The chain is built from TRBV12-3 or TRBV12-4 and TRBJ2-1; 12 nucleotides align to TRBD1. With V trimmed by 1 base and J by 5 bases, 3 bases remained unmatched. There are 16 residues in the CDR3. For the CDR3, the DNA is TGTGCCAGCAGTTTAGGGGACAGGGGGCAGGACAATGAGCAGTTCTTC. Protein product: CASSLGDRGQDNEQFF.

This sequence joins TRBV11-3 and TRBJ1-6, with D unresolved. This CDR3 spans 14 amino acids. Trimming took 2 bases from V and 10 from J, leaving 12 bases between them. Germline V gene sequence: CDR1 SGHNT, CDR2 YENEEA. The CDR3 here is CASSLSPPTSPLHF. The CDR3 DNA sequence: TGTGCCAGCAGCTTATCTCCCCCGACATCACCCCTCCACTTT.

This clonotype was observed once. The chain links TRBV12-3 or TRBV12-4 to TRBJ1-1; D unclear. This CDR3 has 14 residues. The ends were cut back, 3 bases at V and 4 bases at J, with 12 bases in the middle. The CDR3 region is CASSLGTDVTEAFF. In DNA form, the CDR3 reads TGTGCCAGCAGTTTGGGCACGGATGTCACTGAAGCTTTCTTT.

This sequence joins TRBV30 and TRBJ1-5; no clear D. Per germline, CDR1 GTSNPN and CDR2 SVGIG (reference sequence). This CDR3 has 13 residues. V lost 0 bases and J 4 bases, leaving 7 bases between the germline ends. The CDR3 DNA is TGTGCCTGGAGTGTCGTTTCGAATCAGCCCCAGCATTTT. Encoded protein: CAWSVVSNQPQHF.

This clonotype was recorded a few times. The V and J genes are TRBV5-6 and TRBJ2-1, with 8 positions matching TRBD2. CDR1 is SGHDT and CDR2 is YYEEEE in the germline V gene. J was trimmed by 6 bases and V by 3 bases; bases with no gene match: 8. The CDR3 has 15 residues. DNA of the CDR3: TGTGCCAGCAGCTCACTTAGCGGGAAGGGCAATGAGCAGTTCTTC. Translated: CASSSLSGKGNEQFF.